The 9 T cell receptor beta chains given below trace back to one sample, sequenced in a study of T-cell memory formation after mild COVID-19. Each CDR3 protein gets one entry after TCRdb re-called the 5' RACE reads with MiXCR. The table shows more than 120,000 distinct CDR3 sequences, with approximately 21% occurring only once. Sequencing used PBMCs or a T cell subset sorted from them (not recorded which). These receptors came from an adult woman who had mild COVID-19 (a few samples of this study predate the infection). Cell type and time point are not known.

This clonotype was counted between two and nine times. The chain uses TRBV4-1 and TRBJ2-1, with a weak D call TRBD2 (6 bases). V was cut by 2 bases and J by 4 bases, with 15 bases left in between. CDR1 is MGHRA and CDR2 is YSYEKL in the germline V gene. CDR3 size: 16 residues. CDR3 sequence (DNA): TGCGCCAGCAGCCAATCTTCCCTTGGGGGGTACAATGAGCAGTTCTTC. Its translation: CASSQSSLGGYNEQFF.

This sequence joins TRBV11-2 and TRBJ2-5, with D unclear. Germline V gene data show CDR1 as SGHAT and CDR2 as FQNNGV. The CDR3 is made up of 12 amino acids. The V and J ends lost 5 bases and 5 bases respectively, with 9 bases between them. The CDR3 sequence is CASSPTPETQYF. The CDR3 nucleotides read TGTGCCAGCAGCCCGACGCCCGAGACCCAGTACTTC.

V and J are TRBV7-8 and TRBJ2-3, with TRBD2 identical over 9 bases. The junction had 4 bases not matched to a gene; V was cut back by 1 base and J by 2 bases. Germline CDR1 reads SGHVS; CDR2 reads FQNEAQ. The CDR3 has 16 residues. The DNA for the CDR3 is TGTGCCAGCAGCTTAGGGAGCGGGGGGTACACAGATACGCAGTATTTT. This codes for CASSLGSGGYTDTQYF.

This clonotype was recorded a few times. The chain carries TRBV6-2 or TRBV6-3 and TRBJ2-3, with D hard to call. The germline V gene has CDR1 MNHEY and CDR2 SVGEGT. The CDR3 runs 13 residues. The V gene lost 4 bases and the J gene lost 4 bases, with 9 bases spanning the gap. The CDR3 spells CASSSLVADTQYF. CDR3 bases: TGTGCCAGCAGTTCCTTAGTGGCAGATACGCAGTATTTT.

This chain joins TRBV6-2 or TRBV6-3 and TRBJ1-1; maybe TRBD1 (5 bases). This CDR3 has 16 residues. CDR1 is MNHEY and CDR2 is SVGEGT in the germline V gene. V was pared by 0 bases and J by 11 bases, with 22 bases between. The CDR3 reads CASSYSGGTKTRTAFF. The CDR3 nucleotides read TGTGCCAGCAGTTACTCTGGCGGGACCAAAACAAGGACGGCTTTCTTT.

V and J are TRBV4-2 and TRBJ2-1, with D uncertain. Germline values: CDR1 LGHNA, CDR2 YNFKEQ. V dropped 5 bases and J dropped 8 bases, with 13 bases sitting between them. CDR3 length equals 13 residues. The CDR3 region is CASSLKIGDEQFF. CDR3 nucleotides: TGTGCCAGCAGCTTAAAGATCGGAGATGAGCAGTTCTTC.

This clonotype has only a few counts. The chain couples TRBV6-1 to TRBJ2-3, with D maybe TRBD2 (5 bases). The germline V gene encodes CDR1 MNHNS and CDR2 SASEGT. V was pared by 5 bases and J by 6 bases, with 12 bases between. CDR3 length: 13 amino acids. CDR3 DNA: TGTGCCAGCAGTAGGAGCGGCCCTGATACGCAGTATTTT. It is translated as CASSRSGPDTQYF.

V and J are TRBV7-9 and TRBJ2-3; TRBD2 aligns across 8 bases. The ends lost 3 bases at V and 4 bases at J; junction bases unmatched: 6. The V gene's germline CDR1 is SEHNR and CDR2 FQNEAQ (reference sequence). This CDR3 region has 15 residues. The CDR3 reads CASSLRGALPDTQYF. CDR3 DNA sequence: TGTGCCAGCAGCTTGCGGGGGGCCCTTCCAGATACGCAGTATTTT.

This rearrangement joins TRBV10-3 to TRBJ2-7; 7 bases map to TRBD1. This CDR3 has 17 amino acids. V dropped 4 bases and J dropped 3; count of bases not matched to a gene: 15. Germline loops: CDR1 ENHRY, CDR2 SYGVKD. In DNA, the CDR3 is TGTGCCATCAGTGTGAAATCCGACAGGGCCTTCGACTACGAGCAGTACTTC. It specifies CAISVKSDRAFDYEQYF.